This T cell receptor (beta chain) was profiled in a study of blood T cell repertoires in COVID-19. Turning to the study itself: The cDNA or gDNA used as material had been derived from T cells, B-cell-depleted T cells, or PBMCs.

Profiled with immunoSEQ multiplex PCR; TCRdb holds only in-frame clones, not every one. The profile covers some 160,000 clones, with 85% to 90% appearing a single time and roughly 3.2% taken by the ten largest. This CDR3 has 15 residues. Germline V CDR1 and CDR2: MDHEN, SYDVKM. The V gene end was trimmed by 8 bases and the J gene end by 2 bases; junction bases not matched to a gene: 12. The sequenced material came from peripheral blood. The origin of this receptor is a woman aged 55-70 years with active COVID-19. This chain joins TRBV28 and TRBJ2-7; 7 bases match TRBD2. DNA of the CDR3: TGTGCCAGCCTAAAGCTGGCGGGAGTGACCTACGAGCAGTACTTC. Its translation is CASLKLAGVTYEQYF.